This record concerns one TCR beta chain sequence. The germline gives CDR1 SGHTA, CDR2 FQGNSA. This CDR3 contains 17 residues. The V segment lost 5 bases and the J segment 1 base; nucleotides outside the gene matches: 13. This sample was included in a study of blood T cell repertoires in COVID-19. Study-level information: The origin of the acute and convalescent COVID-19 samples was the United States, Italy and Spain. PBMCs, B-cell-depleted T cells, or T cells were the source of the cDNA or gDNA that made up the material.

Original processing methods: Amplifying reference gene primers gave estimates of nucleated cell counts. The data were produced by immunoSEQ multiplex PCR, yet TCRdb's version contains in-frame clones alone and is incomplete. V and J calls plus clone size are reproduced from that table; the DNA served to infer D and trimming. This table holds some 200,000 clones, approximately 89% found once. The sequence was obtained from a man aged 35-49 years with active or convalescent COVID-19. This chain links TRBV7-2 with TRBJ1-2, with TRBD1 matching 7 bases. The sequenced sample consisted of peripheral blood. The CDR3 DNA reads TGTGCCAGCAGCCTACCCCAGACAGGGCTTGTTAACTATGGCTACACCTTC. It yields the protein CASSLPQTGLVNYGYTF.